A single sample is the source of the 19 T cell receptor beta chains below, sequenced in a study of shared clonotypes between healthy human individuals. The table came from immunoSEQ multiplex PCR; TCRdb's copy has only in-frame clones and leaves some out. The table lists about 2,200,000 clones, under 95% of them singletons. The naive CD8 population came from CD45RO-negative cells selected for CCR7, without terminally differentiated effector memory CD45RA+ cells. Sequenced material: naive CD8+ T cells from PBMCs. All receptors derive from a man aged 18 to 29 in good health. Some clones in this sample may be carry-over from other donors' samples.

The chain recombines TRBV6-5 with TRBJ2-7, with 9 bases matching TRBD1. Per germline, CDR1 MNHEY and CDR2 SVGAGI. The CDR3 covers 14 residues. The V gene end was trimmed by 2 bases and the J gene end by 5 bases; junction bases not matched to a gene: 4. This CDR3 is CASSYPGQGHEQYF. The DNA for the CDR3 is TGTGCCAGCAGTTACCCGGGACAGGGCCACGAGCAGTACTTC.

The chain links TRBV7-9 to TRBJ2-7; TRBD1 agrees at 7 bases. J was trimmed by 1 base and V by 6 bases; bases with no gene match: 12. This CDR3 spans 16 amino acids. The V gene's germline CDR1 is SEHNR and CDR2 FQNEAQ (reference sequence). The CDR3 is CASSPLLGGFSYEQYF. CDR3 DNA: TGTGCCAGCAGTCCTTTACTAGGGGGCTTTTCCTACGAGCAGTACTTC.

The chain links TRBV9 to TRBJ2-1, with 16 positions matching TRBD2. The CDR3 is 17 amino acids. CDR1 is SGDLS and CDR2 is YYNGEE in the germline V gene. The V gene end was trimmed by 4 bases and the J gene end by 7 bases; junction bases not matched to a gene: 8. The CDR3 DNA follows: TGTGCCAGCAGCACCGGGACTAGCGGGAGGGCCAGTAATGAGCAGTTCTTC. Amino acid sequence: CASSTGTSGRASNEQFF.

The V call is TRBV7-9, the J call TRBJ1-3; D ambiguous. Germline V gene lookup returns CDR1 SEHNR and CDR2 FQNEAQ (reference sequence). The V gene lost 4 bases and the J gene lost 0 bases, with 10 bases spanning the gap. This CDR3 spans 15 amino acids. CDR3 sequence reads: CASSSRVTSGNTIYF. CDR3 DNA sequence: TGTGCCAGCAGCTCCCGCGTTACCTCTGGAAACACCATATATTTT.

The genes are TRBV27 and TRBJ2-6, with no clear D. The germline gives CDR1 MNHEY, CDR2 SMNVEV (reference sequence). Trimming pared 2 bases from V and 3 bases from J, leaving 11 bases between. The length of the CDR3 is 16 residues. CDR3 loop: CASSLGSGVGANVLTF. The CDR3 DNA reads as TGTGCCAGCAGTTTAGGTTCCGGCGTTGGGGCCAACGTCCTGACTTTC.

The chain has TRBV7-2 and TRBJ2-7; D remains unclear. Germline-derived CDR1 and CDR2 are SGHTA and FQGNSA. V dropped 2 bases and J dropped 3 bases, with 14 bases sitting between them. The CDR3 has 15 residues. Here the CDR3 reads CASSLSIGRNYEQYF. The CDR3 bases are TGTGCCAGCAGCTTAAGTATCGGGCGGAACTACGAGCAGTACTTC.

The rearrangement uses TRBV15 and TRBJ1-1; no clear D gene. The CDR3 sequence is 16 residues long. V lost 1 base and J 2 bases, leaving 14 bases between the germline ends. CDR1 and CDR2 (germline): LNHNV, YYDKDF (reference sequence). The CDR3 is CATSRVGLDLNTEAFF. CDR3 in DNA: TGTGCCACCAGCAGAGTAGGTCTCGATTTAAACACTGAAGCTTTCTTT.

V is TRBV28 and J is TRBJ2-2; D not resolved. Germline V gives CDR1 MDHEN, CDR2 SYDVKM. The CDR3 has 13 amino acids. Trimming shortened V by 5 bases and J by 5 bases, and 9 bases separated the two germline ends. The CDR3 spells CASSPRATGELFF. The CDR3 DNA is TGTGCCAGCAGTCCACGTGCGACCGGGGAGCTGTTTTTT.

A remark on this clone: In the same sample, other DNA sequences code for this CDR3. The V and J genes are TRBV27 and TRBJ2-7, with D unresolved. This CDR3 comprises 15 residues. Germline CDR1 is MNHEY and CDR2 is SMNVEV (reference sequence). Deletions cut 3 bases from V and 0 bases from J, with 12 bases between. The CDR3 bases are TGTGCCAGCAGTTTGCGGACGGCGGTCTCCTACGAGCAGTACTTC. It yields the protein CASSLRTAVSYEQYF.

The chain uses TRBV11-2 and TRBJ1-5, with 7 bases aligning to TRBD1. V shed 2 bases, J shed 4 bases, and the junction held 8 bases outside the gene matches. Germline CDR1 is SGHAT and CDR2 is FQNNGV. This CDR3 region has 16 residues. CDR3 region: CASSLMVTGENQPQHF. The CDR3 DNA sequence: TGTGCCAGCAGCTTAATGGTCACAGGGGAGAATCAGCCCCAGCATTTT.

V usage is TRBV27 and J usage is TRBJ2-1; D unresolved. Germline CDR1 is MNHEY and CDR2 is SMNVEV (reference sequence). The CDR3 is 12 amino acids. Trimming left V 10 bases short and J 3 bases short, with 10 bases between. This chain's CDR3 is CATMGLYNEQFF. The CDR3 DNA reads TGTGCCACGATGGGCCTCTACAATGAGCAGTTCTTC.

The rearrangement links TRBV4-1 to TRBJ2-7, with a tentative D call TRBD1 (5 bases). Germline CDR1 reads MGHRA; CDR2 reads YSYEKL. V lost 1 base and J 1 base, leaving 11 bases between the germline ends. The CDR3 sequence is 15 residues long. Here the CDR3 DNA reads TGCGCCAGCAGCCAAGTAGGGGTTTGGTCCTACGAGCAGTACTTC. Its protein is CASSQVGVWSYEQYF.

This chain connects TRBV27 to TRBJ1-1, with D tentatively TRBD1 (5 bases). CDR1 is MNHEY and CDR2 is SMNVEV in the germline V gene (reference sequence). The CDR3 sequence is 13 residues long. Deletions cut 8 bases from V and 5 bases from J, with 15 bases between. CDR3 DNA: TGTGCCAGCCGTTCCTACGGGGGGACTGAAGCTTTCTTT. Its protein is CASRSYGGTEAFF.

The J gene is TRBJ2-5, the V gene TRBV7-2; TRBD2 might be the D (6 bases). The ends were cut back, 1 base at V and 2 bases at J, with 14 bases in the middle. Germline V gives CDR1 SGHTA, CDR2 FQGNSA. The CDR3 extends over 16 amino acids. The CDR3 bases are TGTGCCAGCAGCTTAGGAGAAGGAGGGCCTCAAGAGACCCAGTACTTC. Amino acids: CASSLGEGGPQETQYF.

This chain links TRBV27 with TRBJ2-4, with D possibly matching TRBD1 (6 bases). The CDR3 runs 14 residues. Looked up from germline, CDR1 is MNHEY and CDR2 is SMNVEV (reference sequence). V shed 6 bases and J shed 0 bases, with 9 bases lying between them. The CDR3 here is CASSLQGAKNIQYF. The DNA of the CDR3 is TGTGCCAGCAGCTTACAGGGAGCCAAAAACATTCAGTACTTC.

The chain combines TRBV7-9 with TRBJ2-2, with 10 bases identical to TRBD2. Germline loops: CDR1 SEHNR, CDR2 FQNEAQ (reference sequence). V lost 6 bases and J lost 4; bases outside the gene matches: 8. This CDR3 region has 16 residues. CDR3 amino acids: CASSGPSGSPTGELFF. The CDR3 region has the DNA TGTGCCAGCAGTGGGCCTAGCGGGAGTCCCACCGGGGAGCTGTTTTTT.

The chain uses TRBV7-6 and TRBJ2-6; maybe TRBD2 (6 bases). Germline V CDR1 and CDR2: SGHVS, FNYEAQ. The V gene lost 10 bases and the J gene lost 3 bases, with 13 bases spanning the gap. The CDR3 length is 14 residues. The CDR3 bases are TGTGCCACCGACGGGGGATTTGGGGCCAACGTCCTGACTTTC. Translated: CATDGGFGANVLTF.

This rearrangement joins TRBV14 to TRBJ1-1; D remains unclear. Per germline, CDR1 SGHDN and CDR2 FVKESK. V shed 1 base and J shed 0 bases, with 6 bases lying between them. The CDR3 is 14 residues long. The DNA for the CDR3 is TGTGCCAGCAGCCAAGCCAGGATGAACACTGAAGCTTTCTTT. Encoded protein: CASSQARMNTEAFF.

This clone occurred a few times. The chain has TRBV6-1 and TRBJ2-2, with TRBD1 identical over 9 bases. The CDR3 totals 14 residues. V gave up 1 base and J gave up 6 bases; unmatched junction bases: 0. Germline CDR1 and CDR2: MNHNS and SASEGT. CDR3 sequence reads: CASSEGTGAGELFF. DNA for the CDR3: TGTGCCAGCAGTGAAGGGACAGGGGCCGGGGAGCTGTTTTTT.